The 6 T cell receptor beta chains below all came from one sample that was sequenced in a study of cytomegalovirus exposure and HLA in healthy donors. PCR amplification relied on 60 Vbeta primers (plus 13 Jbeta primers). Profiling relied on immunoSEQ multiplex PCR, and the TCRdb table lists in-frame clones only, not all of them. The profile shows more than 90,000 clones, 65% to 80% of them singletons. Source material: PBMCs. All receptors derive from a woman in her forties in good health and CMV-seronegative.

This clone was picked up a small number of times. The chain recombines TRBV2 with TRBJ2-3; 9 bases are shared with TRBD2. Germline lookup yields CDR1 SNHLY and CDR2 FYNNEI. The CDR3 length is 15 residues. V dropped 0 bases and J dropped 3; count of bases not matched to a gene: 1. CDR3 residues: CASSEATSGTDTQYF. In DNA, the CDR3 is TGTGCCAGCAGTGAAGCCACTAGCGGGACAGATACGCAGTATTTT.

In its sample, this clone was seen a few times. CDR3 in amino acids: CASSFSGTGAAGANVLTF. In DNA, the CDR3 is TGCGCCAGCAGCTTTTCCGGGACAGGGGCAGCTGGGGCCAACGTCCTGACTTTC. This rearrangement joins TRBV5-1 to TRBJ2-6, with 10 bases identical to TRBD1. The germline gives CDR1 SGHRS, CDR2 YFSETQ. V gave up 2 bases and J gave up 2 bases; unmatched junction bases: 7. The CDR3 spans 18 residues.

The chain is built from TRBV19 and TRBJ1-6, with 7 bases fitting TRBD1. V lost 7 bases and J lost 10; bases outside the gene matches: 13. Germline lookup yields CDR1 LNHDA and CDR2 SQIVND (reference sequence). The CDR3 sequence is 15 residues long. The CDR3 nucleotides read TGTGCCAGTACTCCGCGGAGGGACAGATACTCACCCCTCCACTTT. It is translated as CASTPRRDRYSPLHF.

The chain couples TRBV11-2 to TRBJ2-7; TRBD2 agrees at 14 bases. V lost 5 bases, J lost 6 bases, and 12 bases stayed unmatched. CDR1 is SGHAT and CDR2 is FQNNGV in the germline V gene. The CDR3 spans 17 residues. The CDR3 DNA sequence: TGTGCCAGCAGCCAAGGGGAGGGACTAGCGGGAGCCACCGAGCAGTACTTC. Translated, it gives CASSQGEGLAGATEQYF.

The rearrangement joins TRBV9 to TRBJ2-2; TRBD1 agrees at 8 bases. The V gene's germline CDR1 is SGDLS and CDR2 YYNGEE. V trimming: 0 bases; J trimming: 5 bases; junction bases outside the gene matches: 12. The CDR3 sequence is 18 residues long. The CDR3 loop reads CASSVATFGTGRTGELFF. In nucleotides, the CDR3 is TGTGCCAGCAGCGTAGCTACCTTTGGGACAGGCAGAACCGGGGAGCTGTTTTTT. Full variable domain (outside the CDR3, taken from reference TRBV9 and TRBJ2-2): DSGVTQTPKHLITATGQRVTLRCSPRSGDLSVYWYQQSLDQGLQFLIQYYNGEERAKGNILERFSAQQFPDLHSELNLSSLELGDSALYFCASSVATFGTGRTGELFFGEGSRLTVL.

CDR3 sequence (DNA): TGTGCCAGCAGTGAGGCAGTCTATAATTCACCCCTCCACTTT. Translation: CASSEAVYNSPLHF. The chain has TRBV25-1 and TRBJ1-6; D not resolved. V dropped 3 bases and J dropped 3 bases, with 6 bases sitting between them. Germline V gene sequence: CDR1 MGHDK, CDR2 SYGVNS. CDR3 length: 14 amino acids.